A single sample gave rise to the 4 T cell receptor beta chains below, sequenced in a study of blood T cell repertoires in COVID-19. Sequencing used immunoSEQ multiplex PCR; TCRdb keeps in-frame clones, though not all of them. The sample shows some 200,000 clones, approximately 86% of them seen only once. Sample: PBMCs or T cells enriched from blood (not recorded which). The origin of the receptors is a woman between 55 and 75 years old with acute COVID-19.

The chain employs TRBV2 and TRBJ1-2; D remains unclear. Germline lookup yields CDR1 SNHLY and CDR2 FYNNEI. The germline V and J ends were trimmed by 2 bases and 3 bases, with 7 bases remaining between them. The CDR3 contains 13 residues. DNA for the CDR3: TGTGCCAGCAGTGAATCGGGATACTATGGCTACACCTTC. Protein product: CASSESGYYGYTF.

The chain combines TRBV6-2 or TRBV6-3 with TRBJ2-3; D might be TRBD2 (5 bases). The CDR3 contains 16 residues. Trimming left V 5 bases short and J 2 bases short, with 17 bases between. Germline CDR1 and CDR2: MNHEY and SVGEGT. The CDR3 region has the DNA TGTGCCAGCAGTCCCCTGGGAGCCGGGTACACAGATACGCAGTATTTT. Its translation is CASSPLGAGYTDTQYF.

The CDR3 DNA reads as TGTGCCAGCAGCGAACAGGGATCTGAAGCTTTCTTT. Protein product: CASSEQGSEAFF. This chain uses TRBV5-6 with TRBJ1-1; D is possibly TRBD1 (6 bases). The CDR3 runs 12 residues. The germline gives CDR1 SGHDT, CDR2 YYEEEE. With 4 bases removed from V and 6 bases from J, the gap between germline ends came to 10 bases.

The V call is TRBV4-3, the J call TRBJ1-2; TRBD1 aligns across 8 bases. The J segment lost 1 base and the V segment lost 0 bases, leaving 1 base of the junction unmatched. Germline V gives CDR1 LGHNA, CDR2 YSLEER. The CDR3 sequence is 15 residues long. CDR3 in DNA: TGCGCCAGCAGCCAAGACAGGGGGCTTAACTATGGCTACACCTTC. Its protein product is CASSQDRGLNYGYTF.